Presented here are 17 T cell receptor beta chains from one specimen sequenced in a study of blood T cell repertoires in COVID-19. Generated by immunoSEQ multiplex PCR, the TCRdb table keeps only in-frame clones and is missing some. Of hundreds of thousands of clones in the sample, 60% to 75% were seen once. The material sequenced was peripheral blood. The receptor source for this set is an elderly woman with acute or convalescent COVID-19.

This chain connects TRBV9 to TRBJ1-5, with D possibly matching TRBD1 (5 bases). The CDR3 has 15 amino acids. The V gene's germline CDR1 is SGDLS and CDR2 YYNGEE. Trimming pared 4 bases from V and 1 base from J, leaving 12 bases between. CDR3 in amino acids: CASSLGGWSNQPQHF. The CDR3 nucleotides read TGTGCCAGCAGCCTCGGGGGTTGGAGCAATCAGCCCCAGCATTTT.

This clone has just one count. The rearrangement links TRBV5-1 to TRBJ2-5; D ambiguous. V dropped 4 bases and J dropped 2 bases, with 12 bases sitting between them. The germline V gene has CDR1 SGHRS and CDR2 YFSETQ. The CDR3 is 14 residues long. As DNA, the CDR3 is TGCGCCAGCAGCCCCCAACCGGGTCAAGAGACCCAGTACTTC. It translates to CASSPQPGQETQYF.

The chain joins TRBV7-9 to TRBJ2-2, with D maybe TRBD1 (5 bases). The CDR3 runs to 15 residues. V lost 5 bases to trimming and J lost 5 bases, with 15 bases between them. CDR1 and CDR2 from the germline V gene are SEHNR and FQNEAQ (reference sequence). CDR3 residues: CASSRTDSFTGELFF. The CDR3 DNA is TGTGCCAGCAGCCGAACAGACAGTTTTACCGGGGAGCTGTTTTTT.

This chain joins TRBV5-1 and TRBJ2-3, with D possibly TRBD1 on 5 matching bases. CDR3 length equals 14 residues. Trimming pared 0 bases from V and 5 bases from J, leaving 10 bases between. In germline, CDR1 is SGHRS, CDR2 YFSETQ. The CDR3 spells CASSLGRVIDTQYF. The CDR3 region has the DNA TGCGCCAGCAGCTTGGGCAGGGTGATAGATACGCAGTATTTT. The full variable domain, its missing parts supplied by reference TRBV5-1 and TRBJ2-3, is KAGVTQTPRYLIKTRGQQVTLSCSPISGHRSVSWYQQTPGQGLQFLFEYFSETQRNKGNFPGRFSGRQFSNSRSEMNVSTLELGDSALYLCASSLGRVIDTQYFGPGTRLTVL.

V usage is TRBV3-1 (or the pseudogene TRBV3-2) and J usage is TRBJ2-2, with D possibly TRBD2 on 6 matching bases. Germline assignment: CDR1 LGHDT and CDR2 YNNKEL (reference sequence). This CDR3 is 14 amino acids long. The ends were cut back, 3 bases at V and 1 base at J, with 6 bases in the middle. CDR3 amino acids: CASSQGLNTGELFF. Here the CDR3 DNA reads TGTGCCAGCAGCCAGGGACTGAACACCGGGGAGCTGTTTTTT.

The chain recombines TRBV18 with TRBJ2-2; the D is unclear. The V gene's germline CDR1 is KGHSH and CDR2 LQKENI. V gave up 3 bases and J gave up 0 bases, with 5 bases separating them. The CDR3 consists of 14 residues. The CDR3 DNA reads TGTGCCAGCTCACCCGCGACGAACACCGGGGAGCTGTTTTTT. Its translation is CASSPATNTGELFF. Variable domain in full (rest from reference TRBV18 and TRBJ2-2): NAGVMQNPRHLVRRRGQEARLRCSPMKGHSHVYWYRQLPEEGLKFMVYLQKENIIDESGMPKERFSAEFPKEGPSILRIQQVVRGDSAAYFCASSPATNTGELFFGEGSRLTVL.

The CDR3 sequence: CASSPWSSQETQYF. The CDR3 bases are TGTGCCAGCAGCCCTTGGAGCAGTCAAGAGACCCAGTACTTC. This rearrangement joins TRBV3-1 (or the pseudogene TRBV3-2) to TRBJ2-5; D is undetermined. Trimming took 4 bases from V and 2 from J, leaving 11 bases between them. CDR1 LGHDT and CDR2 YNNKEL come from the germline V gene (reference sequence). The CDR3 covers 14 residues.

The chain employs TRBV15 and TRBJ2-7; tentative D call: TRBD2 (6 bases). This CDR3 spans 13 amino acids. Between the trimmed V and J ends, which lost 5 bases and 7 bases, there was a span of 15 bases. Germline V gene sequence: CDR1 LNHNV, CDR2 YYDKDF (reference sequence). This CDR3 is CATSGGLSGEQYF. The DNA for the CDR3 is TGTGCCACCAGCGGCGGACTATCGGGGGAGCAGTACTTC.

Of note for this clone: Within the sample, other DNA sequences also encode this same CDR3. The chain recombines TRBV5-1 with TRBJ2-5; 10 positions agree with TRBD2. The CDR3 covers 15 residues. Per germline, CDR1 SGHRS and CDR2 YFSETQ. V lost 0 bases to trimming and J lost 3 bases; unmatched junction nucleotides: 2. CDR3 region: CASSLVLAGEETQYF. CDR3 sequence (DNA): TGCGCCAGCAGCTTGGTGCTAGCGGGGGAAGAGACCCAGTACTTC.

CDR3 in DNA: TGTGCCAGCAGCGGTGTCGGGAGTAGCACAGATACGCAGTATTTT. It specifies CASSGVGSSTDTQYF. The chain couples TRBV28 to TRBJ2-3; D possibly corresponds to TRBD2 (6 bases). Trimming left V 6 bases short and J 0 bases short, with 13 bases between. Germline loops: CDR1 MDHEN, CDR2 SYDVKM. The CDR3 sequence is 15 residues long.

The gene calls are TRBV11-2 and TRBJ1-3; perhaps TRBD1 as D (5 bases). The CDR3 spans 15 residues. Trimming shortened V by 3 bases and J by 2 bases, and 11 bases separated the two germline ends. Germline V gene lookup returns CDR1 SGHAT and CDR2 FQNNGV. The CDR3 is CASSFGPGTGNTIYF. For the CDR3, the DNA is TGTGCCAGCAGCTTTGGGCCAGGGACTGGAAACACCATATATTTT.

The genes are TRBV19 and TRBJ1-3, with TRBD1 matching 9 bases. The V segment lost 6 bases and the J segment 2 bases; nucleotides outside the gene matches: 5. The CDR3 runs 15 residues. Per the germline V gene, CDR1 is LNHDA and CDR2 is SQIVND (reference sequence). In DNA form, the CDR3 reads TGTGCCAGTAGCTTACAGGGGGCCCCTGGAAACACCATATATTTT. Its translation: CASSLQGAPGNTIYF.

This clone was seen a handful of times. The chain joins TRBV3-1 (or the pseudogene TRBV3-2) to TRBJ1-2; the D gene is possibly TRBD1 (5 bases). Germline CDR1 LGHDT, CDR2 YNNKEL (reference sequence). The CDR3 totals 11 residues. The V and J ends lost 5 bases and 7 bases respectively, with 8 bases between them. The CDR3 nucleotides read TGTGCCAGCAGCTTAGGGGTTGGCTACACCTTC. Residues: CASSLGVGYTF.

This chain links TRBV7-9 with TRBJ1-1; D is perhaps TRBD1 (5 bases). The CDR3 contains 15 residues. Trimming stripped 3 bases from V and 0 bases from J, with 11 bases between. Per the germline V gene, CDR1 is SEHNR and CDR2 is FQNEAQ (reference sequence). The CDR3 sequence: CASSFLGALNTEAFF. For the CDR3, the DNA is TGTGCCAGCAGCTTCTTAGGGGCCTTGAACACTGAAGCTTTCTTT.

This clone was seen a handful of times. This rearrangement joins TRBV6-6 to TRBJ1-1; 8 bases line up with TRBD1. The CDR3 is 15 residues long. The germline CDR1 and CDR2 sequences are MNHNY and SVGAGI (reference sequence). J gave up 5 bases and V 4 bases, and 9 bases lay outside the gene matches. CDR3: CASSSIQGAGTEAFF. As DNA, the CDR3 is TGTGCCAGCAGTTCCATTCAGGGGGCGGGGACTGAAGCTTTCTTT.

The chain has TRBV7-2 and TRBJ1-1, with TRBD1 as a possible D gene (5 bases). This CDR3 is built from 13 residues. The V end lost 5 bases, the J end lost 1 base, and 8 bases lay between the germline ends. Germline V lookup: CDR1 SGHTA, CDR2 FQGNSA. CDR3 in DNA: TGTGCCAGCAGCCCTCAGGGGAACACTGAAGCTTTCTTT. This gives the protein CASSPQGNTEAFF.

The V call is TRBV9, the J call TRBJ1-1; a possible D gene is TRBD1 (6 bases). CDR1 and CDR2 from the germline V gene are SGDLS and YYNGEE. Deletions cut 4 bases from V and 0 bases from J, with 10 bases between. The CDR3 contains 14 residues. CDR3 loop: CASSRGQMNTEAFF. In DNA form, the CDR3 reads TGTGCCAGCAGCCGTGGACAGATGAACACTGAAGCTTTCTTT.